This T cell receptor beta chain was documented in a study of blood T cell repertoires in COVID-19. Study overall: Samples taken during acute and convalescent COVID-19 were collected in the United States, Italy and Spain. From T cells, B-cell-depleted T cells, or PBMCs came the material, which was cDNA or gDNA.

The CDR3 runs 14 residues. V lost 3 bases to trimming and J lost 8 bases; unmatched junction nucleotides: 7. The V gene's germline CDR1 is LNHDA and CDR2 SQIVND (reference sequence). Original processing notes: The assay estimated nucleated cells by amplifying reference gene primers. The assay was immunoSEQ multiplex PCR, and TCRdb's table has in-frame clones only and misses some. V and J calls plus clone size are reproduced from that table; the DNA served to infer D and trimming. This table holds hundreds of thousands of clones, approximately 90% found once. The chain has TRBV19 and TRBJ1-2, with 9 bases lining up with TRBD1. The receptor comes from a man in his forties or fifties with acute or convalescent COVID-19. Sequenced sample: peripheral blood. The CDR3 reads CASSIPGTGNGYTF. CDR3 DNA sequence: TGTGCCAGTAGTATTCCCGGGACAGGGAACGGCTACACCTTC.